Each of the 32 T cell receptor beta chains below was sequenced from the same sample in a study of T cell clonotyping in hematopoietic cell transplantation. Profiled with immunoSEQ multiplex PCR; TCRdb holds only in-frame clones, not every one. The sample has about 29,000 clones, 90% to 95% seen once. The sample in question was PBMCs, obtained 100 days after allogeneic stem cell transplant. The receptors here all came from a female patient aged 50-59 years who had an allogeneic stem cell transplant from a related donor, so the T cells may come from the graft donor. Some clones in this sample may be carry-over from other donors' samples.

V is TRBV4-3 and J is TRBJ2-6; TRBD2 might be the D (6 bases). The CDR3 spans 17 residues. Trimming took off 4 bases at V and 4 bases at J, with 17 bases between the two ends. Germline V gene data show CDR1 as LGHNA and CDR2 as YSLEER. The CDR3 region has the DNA TGCGCCAGCAGCCGGGGATCGGGCGGGGAGGGGGCCAACGTCCTGACTTTC. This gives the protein CASSRGSGGEGANVLTF.

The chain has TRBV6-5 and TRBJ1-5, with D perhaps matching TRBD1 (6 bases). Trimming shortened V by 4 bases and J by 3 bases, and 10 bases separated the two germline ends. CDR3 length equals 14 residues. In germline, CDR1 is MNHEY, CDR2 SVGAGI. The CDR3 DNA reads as TGTGCCAGCAGTTTCGGGACAACCAATCAGCCCCAGCATTTT. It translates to CASSFGTTNQPQHF.

CDR3 protein: CASRAGQGSNEQYF. DNA of the CDR3: TGTGCCAGCAGAGCGGGACAGGGTTCTAACGAGCAGTACTTC. This chain links TRBV5-4 with TRBJ2-7; 9 positions match TRBD1. Trimming cost V 5 bases and J 5 bases; bases outside gene matches: 8. The CDR3 totals 14 residues. Germline CDR1 SGHNT, CDR2 YYREEE (reference sequence). The full variable domain, completed using reference TRBV5-4 and TRBJ2-7, is ETGVTQSPTHLIKTRGQQVTLRCSSQSGHNTVSWYQQALGQGPQFIFQYYREEENGRGNFPPRFSGLQFPNYSSELNVNALELDDSALYLCASRAGQGSNEQYFGPGTRLTVT.

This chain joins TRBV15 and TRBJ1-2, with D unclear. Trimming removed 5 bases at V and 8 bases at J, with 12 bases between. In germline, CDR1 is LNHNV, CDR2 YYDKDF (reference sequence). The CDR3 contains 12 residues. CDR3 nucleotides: TGTGCCACCAGCGCAGGTACGGGCGGCTACACCTTC. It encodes CATSAGTGGYTF. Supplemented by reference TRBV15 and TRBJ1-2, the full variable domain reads DAMVIQNPRYQVTQFGKPVTLSCSQTLNHNVMYWYQQKSSQAPKLLFHYYDKDFNNEADTPDNFQSRRPNTSFCFLDIRSPGLGDTAMYLCATSAGTGGYTFGSGTRLTVV.

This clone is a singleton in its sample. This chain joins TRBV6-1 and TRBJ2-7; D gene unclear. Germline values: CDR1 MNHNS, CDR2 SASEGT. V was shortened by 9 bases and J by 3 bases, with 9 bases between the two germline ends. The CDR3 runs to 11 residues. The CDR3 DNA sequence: TGTGCCAGTTCCGACCGCTACGAGCAGTACTTC. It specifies CASSDRYEQYF.

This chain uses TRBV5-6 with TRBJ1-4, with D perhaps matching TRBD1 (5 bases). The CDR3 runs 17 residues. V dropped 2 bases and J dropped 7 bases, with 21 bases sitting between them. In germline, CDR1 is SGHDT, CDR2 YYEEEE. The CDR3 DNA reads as TGTGCCAGCAGCTTTCTCCCCGGGACCGCCGGAGGTGAAAAACTGTTTTTT. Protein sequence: CASSFLPGTAGGEKLFF.

CDR3 DNA: TGTGCCAGCAGCCGGACAGGGGACTACGAGCAGTACTTC. Translated, it gives CASSRTGDYEQYF. V usage is TRBV6-5 and J usage is TRBJ2-7, with 9 bases matching TRBD1. Trimming removed 6 bases from V and 3 bases from J; junction bases left unmatched: 3. Germline V gene lookup returns CDR1 MNHEY and CDR2 SVGAGI. The CDR3 is 13 amino acids.

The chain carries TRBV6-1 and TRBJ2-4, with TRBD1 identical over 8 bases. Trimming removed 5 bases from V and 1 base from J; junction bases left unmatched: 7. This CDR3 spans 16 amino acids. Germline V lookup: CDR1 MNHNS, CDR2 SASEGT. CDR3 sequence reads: CASSKGRTGAKNIQYF. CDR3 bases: TGTGCCAGCAGTAAAGGAAGGACAGGGGCCAAAAACATTCAGTACTTC.

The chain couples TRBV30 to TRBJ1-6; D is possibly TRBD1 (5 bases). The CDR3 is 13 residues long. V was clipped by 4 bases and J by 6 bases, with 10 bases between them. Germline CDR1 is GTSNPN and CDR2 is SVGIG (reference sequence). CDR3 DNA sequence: TGTGCCTGGATCGGGACGGGTAATTCACCCCTCCACTTT. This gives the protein CAWIGTGNSPLHF.

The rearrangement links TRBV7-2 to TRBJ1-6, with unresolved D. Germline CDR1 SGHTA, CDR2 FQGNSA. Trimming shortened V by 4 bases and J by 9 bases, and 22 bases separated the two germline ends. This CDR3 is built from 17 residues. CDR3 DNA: TGTGCCAGCAGCTCACATTTGGGGAGGGATAGGATTTCACCCCTCCACTTT. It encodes CASSSHLGRDRISPLHF. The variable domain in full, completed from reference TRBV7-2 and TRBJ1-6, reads GAGVSQSPSNKVTEKGKDVELRCDPISGHTALYWYRQSLGQGLEFLIYFQGNSAPDKSGLPSDRFSAERTGGSVSTLTIQRTQQEDSAVYLCASSSHLGRDRISPLHFGNGTRLTVT.

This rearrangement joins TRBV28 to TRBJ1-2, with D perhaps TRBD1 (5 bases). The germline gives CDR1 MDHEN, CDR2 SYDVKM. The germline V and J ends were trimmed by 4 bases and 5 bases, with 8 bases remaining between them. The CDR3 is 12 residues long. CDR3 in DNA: TGTGCCAGCAGTTGGCAGGGTTATGGCTACACCTTC. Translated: CASSWQGYGYTF.

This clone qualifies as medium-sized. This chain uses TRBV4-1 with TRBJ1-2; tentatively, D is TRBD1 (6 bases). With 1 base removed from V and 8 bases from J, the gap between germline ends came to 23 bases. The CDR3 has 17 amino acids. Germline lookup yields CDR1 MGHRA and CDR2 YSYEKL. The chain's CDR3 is CASSQVSGTPTLSGYTF. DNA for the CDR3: TGCGCCAGCAGCCAAGTGTCCGGGACACCGACTCTGAGCGGCTACACCTTC.

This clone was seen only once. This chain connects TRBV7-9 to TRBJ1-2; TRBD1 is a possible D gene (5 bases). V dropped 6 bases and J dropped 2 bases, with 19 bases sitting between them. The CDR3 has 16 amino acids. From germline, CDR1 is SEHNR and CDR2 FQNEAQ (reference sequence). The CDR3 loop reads CASSKNLQAGNYGYTF. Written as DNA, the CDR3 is TGTGCCAGCAGTAAAAACCTACAGGCAGGGAACTATGGCTACACCTTC.

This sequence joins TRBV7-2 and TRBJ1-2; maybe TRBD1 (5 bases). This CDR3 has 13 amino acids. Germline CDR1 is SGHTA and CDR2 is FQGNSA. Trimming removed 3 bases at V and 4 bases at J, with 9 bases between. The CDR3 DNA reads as TGTGCCAGCAGCTTCAGAGGGACCTATGGCTACACCTTC. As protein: CASSFRGTYGYTF.

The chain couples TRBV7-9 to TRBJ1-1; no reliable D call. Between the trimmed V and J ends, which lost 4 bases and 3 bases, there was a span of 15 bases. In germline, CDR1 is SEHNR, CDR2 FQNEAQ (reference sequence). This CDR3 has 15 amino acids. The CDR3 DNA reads TGTGCCAGCAGCTCCCCCCGGCCCCTTTACACTGAAGCTTTCTTT. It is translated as CASSSPRPLYTEAFF.

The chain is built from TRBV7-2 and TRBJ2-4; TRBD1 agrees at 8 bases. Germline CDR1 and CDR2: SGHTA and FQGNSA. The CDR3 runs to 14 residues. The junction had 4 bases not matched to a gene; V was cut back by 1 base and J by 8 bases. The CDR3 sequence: CASSLVDRDYIQYF. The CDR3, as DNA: TGTGCCAGCAGCTTAGTGGACAGGGACTACATTCAGTACTTC.

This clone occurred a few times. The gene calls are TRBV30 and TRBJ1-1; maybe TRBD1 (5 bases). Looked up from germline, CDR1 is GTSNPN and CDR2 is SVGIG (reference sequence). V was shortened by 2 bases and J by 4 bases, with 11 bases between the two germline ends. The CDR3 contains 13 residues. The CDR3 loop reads CAWSQGLGTEAFF. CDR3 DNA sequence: TGTGCCTGGAGTCAGGGATTGGGCACTGAAGCTTTCTTT.

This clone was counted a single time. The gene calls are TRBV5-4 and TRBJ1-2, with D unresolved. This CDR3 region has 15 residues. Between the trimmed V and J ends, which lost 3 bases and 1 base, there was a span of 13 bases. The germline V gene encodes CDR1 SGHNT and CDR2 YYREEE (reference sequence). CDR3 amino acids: CASSSRAGLNYGYTF. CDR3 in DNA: TGTGCCAGCAGCTCGCGGGCAGGACTTAACTATGGCTACACCTTC.

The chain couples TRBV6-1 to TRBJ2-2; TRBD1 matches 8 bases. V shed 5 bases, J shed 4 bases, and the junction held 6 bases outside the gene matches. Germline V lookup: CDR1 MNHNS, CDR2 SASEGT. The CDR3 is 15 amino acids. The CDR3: CASSQQGAGTGELFF. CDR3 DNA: TGTGCCAGCAGTCAGCAGGGGGCTGGCACCGGGGAGCTGTTTTTT.

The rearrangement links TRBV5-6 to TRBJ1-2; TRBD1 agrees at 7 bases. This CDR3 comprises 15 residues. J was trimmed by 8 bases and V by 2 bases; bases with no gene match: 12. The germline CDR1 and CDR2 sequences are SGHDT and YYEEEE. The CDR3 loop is CASSLRNRGTEGYTF. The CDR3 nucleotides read TGTGCCAGCAGCTTACGAAACAGGGGTACGGAGGGCTACACCTTC. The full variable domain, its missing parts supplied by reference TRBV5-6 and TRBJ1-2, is DAGVTQSPTHLIKTRGQQVTLRCSPKSGHDTVSWYQQALGQGPQFIFQYYEEEERQRGNFPDRFSGHQFPNYSSELNVNALLLGDSALYLCASSLRNRGTEGYTFGSGTRLTVV.

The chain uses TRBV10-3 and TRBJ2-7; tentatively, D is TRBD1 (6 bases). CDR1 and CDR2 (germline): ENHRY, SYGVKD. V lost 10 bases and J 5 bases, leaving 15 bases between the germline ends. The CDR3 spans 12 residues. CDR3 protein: CATTEGGHEQYF. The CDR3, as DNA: TGTGCCACGACCGAAGGGGGTCACGAGCAGTACTTC.

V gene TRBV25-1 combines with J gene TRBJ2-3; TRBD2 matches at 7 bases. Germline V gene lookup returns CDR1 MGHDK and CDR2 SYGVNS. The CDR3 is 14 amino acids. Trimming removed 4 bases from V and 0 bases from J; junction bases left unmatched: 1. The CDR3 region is CASSGGLSTDTQYF. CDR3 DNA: TGTGCCAGCAGTGGGGGACTAAGCACAGATACGCAGTATTTT.

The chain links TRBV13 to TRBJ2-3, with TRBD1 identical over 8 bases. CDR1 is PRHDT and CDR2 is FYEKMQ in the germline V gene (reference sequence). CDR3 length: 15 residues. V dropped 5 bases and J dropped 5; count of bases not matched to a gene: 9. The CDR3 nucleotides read TGTGCCAGCAGCCCCCCTCGGGGGACAGGAGATACGCAGTATTTT. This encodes CASSPPRGTGDTQYF.

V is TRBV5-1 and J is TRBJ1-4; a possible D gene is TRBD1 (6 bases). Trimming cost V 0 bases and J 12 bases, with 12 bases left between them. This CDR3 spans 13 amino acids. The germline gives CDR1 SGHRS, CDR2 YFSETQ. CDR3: CASSLAGQSQLFF. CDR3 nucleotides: TGCGCCAGCAGCTTGGCCGGACAGTCCCAACTGTTTTTT.

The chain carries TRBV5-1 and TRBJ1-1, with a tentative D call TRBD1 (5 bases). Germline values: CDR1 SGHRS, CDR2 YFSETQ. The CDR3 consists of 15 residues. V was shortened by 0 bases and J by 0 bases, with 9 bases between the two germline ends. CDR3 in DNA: TGCGCCAGCAGCTTGGGGGCAGGGATGAACACTGAAGCTTTCTTT. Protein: CASSLGAGMNTEAFF.

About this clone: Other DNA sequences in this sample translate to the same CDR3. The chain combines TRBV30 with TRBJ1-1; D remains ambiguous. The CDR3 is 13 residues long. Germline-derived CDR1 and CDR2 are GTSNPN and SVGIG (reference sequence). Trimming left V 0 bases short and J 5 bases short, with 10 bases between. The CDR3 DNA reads TGTGCCTGGAGTGTACACCGGGAAACTGAAGCTTTCTTT. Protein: CAWSVHRETEAFF.

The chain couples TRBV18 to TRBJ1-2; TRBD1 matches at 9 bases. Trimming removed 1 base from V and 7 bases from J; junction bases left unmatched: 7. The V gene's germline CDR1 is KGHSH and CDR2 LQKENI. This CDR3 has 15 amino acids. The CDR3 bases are TGTGCCAGCTCACCACTGGACAGGGGACAAGGTGGCTACACCTTC. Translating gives CASSPLDRGQGGYTF.

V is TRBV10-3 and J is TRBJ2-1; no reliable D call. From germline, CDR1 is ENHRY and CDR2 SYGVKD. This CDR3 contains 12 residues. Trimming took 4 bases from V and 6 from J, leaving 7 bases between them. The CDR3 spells CAISGAGNEQFF. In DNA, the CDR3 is TGTGCCATCAGTGGAGCAGGCAATGAGCAGTTCTTC.

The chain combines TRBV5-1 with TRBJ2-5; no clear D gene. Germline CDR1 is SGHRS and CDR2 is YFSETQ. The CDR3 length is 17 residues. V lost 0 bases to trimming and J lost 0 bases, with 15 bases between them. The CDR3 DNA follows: TGCGCCAGCAGCTTGGCTCGGCCCAACCGGTACCAAGAGACCCAGTACTTC. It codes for CASSLARPNRYQETQYF.

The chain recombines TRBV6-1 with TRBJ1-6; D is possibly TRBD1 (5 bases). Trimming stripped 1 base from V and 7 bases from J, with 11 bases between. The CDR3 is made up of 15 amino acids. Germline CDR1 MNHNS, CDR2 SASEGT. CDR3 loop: CASSEGGVVNSPLHF. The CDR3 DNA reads TGTGCCAGCAGTGAAGGAGGGGTGGTGAATTCACCCCTCCACTTT.

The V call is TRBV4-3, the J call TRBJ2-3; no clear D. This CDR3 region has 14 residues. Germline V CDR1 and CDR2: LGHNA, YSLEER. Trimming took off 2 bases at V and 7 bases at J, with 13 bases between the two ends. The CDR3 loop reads CASSQTTPPYTQYF. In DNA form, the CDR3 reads TGCGCCAGCAGCCAAACTACGCCTCCCTATACGCAGTATTTT.

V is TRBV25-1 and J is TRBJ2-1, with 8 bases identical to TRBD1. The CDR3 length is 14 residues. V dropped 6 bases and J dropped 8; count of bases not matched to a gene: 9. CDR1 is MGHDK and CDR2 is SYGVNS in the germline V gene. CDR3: CASSQNRGADEQFF. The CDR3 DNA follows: TGTGCCAGCAGCCAGAACAGGGGGGCGGATGAGCAGTTCTTC.